This T cell receptor (beta chain) was identified during a study of blood T cell repertoires in COVID-19. Trimming removed 3 bases at V and 6 bases at J, with 15 bases between. CDR1 is KGHSH, CDR2 LQKENI, per germline. The CDR3 runs 15 residues. Original handling: Reference gene primers were amplified, and this amplification served to estimate nucleated cell counts. Measured with immunoSEQ multiplex PCR; TCRdb has only the in-frame clones, and not every one. The DNA gave D and trimming, while V, J and clone size come from that table. The sample includes 160,000 or so clones, more than 80% seen only once; the top ten take approximately 2%.

V is TRBV18 and J is TRBJ1-5; tentative D call: TRBD1 (5 bases). The sample consisted of peripheral blood. The receptor comes from a woman aged 60-75 years with COVID-19, enrolled during active disease. The CDR3 DNA sequence: TGTGCCAGCTCACCGGAACAGGTTCAGGGTCAGCCCCAGCATTTT. It yields the protein CASSPEQVQGQPQHF.